Sequencing of this T cell receptor (beta chain) was carried out in a study of shared clonotypes between healthy human individuals. Study overall: Each donor's CD4 naive and CD4 memory cells filled three plates apiece, CD8 naive two, and CD8 memory one.

Adults of Caucasian background living in Nashville, Tennessee made up all donors. A note on this clone: What it binds is unknown.

Per the germline V gene, CDR1 is MRHNA and CDR2 is SNTAGT. The CDR3 length is 13 residues. The V and J ends lost 6 bases and 8 bases respectively, with 14 bases between them. Study-level results: A reduction in generation probabilities was seen for non-shared clonotypes relative to those shared by all four donors. Richness estimates generally favored naive over memory subsets.

Data came from immunoSEQ multiplex PCR; TCRdb stores just in-frame clones and leaves some out. The data show roughly 2.2 million clones, 85% to 95% seen once. The TCR comes from a man aged 18 to 30 in good health. Some clones in this sample may be carry-over from other donors' samples. Sequenced sample: naive CD4+ T cells from PBMCs. Subset given: CD45RA+ positively selected. The J gene is TRBJ2-1, the V gene TRBV6-4, with D possibly matching TRBD2 (5 bases). The CDR3: CASSPRGADEQFF. In DNA, the CDR3 is TGTGCCAGCAGCCCCCGGGGAGCGGATGAGCAGTTCTTC.